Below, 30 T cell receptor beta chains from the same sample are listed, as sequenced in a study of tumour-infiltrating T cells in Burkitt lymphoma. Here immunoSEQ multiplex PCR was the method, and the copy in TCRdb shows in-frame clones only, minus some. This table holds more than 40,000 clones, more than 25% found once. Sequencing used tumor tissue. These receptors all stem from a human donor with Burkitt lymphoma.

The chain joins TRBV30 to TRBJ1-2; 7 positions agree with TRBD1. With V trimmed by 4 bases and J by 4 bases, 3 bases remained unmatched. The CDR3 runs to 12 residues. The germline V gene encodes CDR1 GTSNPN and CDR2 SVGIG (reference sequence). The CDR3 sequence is CAWTPGGYGYTF. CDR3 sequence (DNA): TGTGCCTGGACCCCAGGGGGCTATGGCTACACCTTC.

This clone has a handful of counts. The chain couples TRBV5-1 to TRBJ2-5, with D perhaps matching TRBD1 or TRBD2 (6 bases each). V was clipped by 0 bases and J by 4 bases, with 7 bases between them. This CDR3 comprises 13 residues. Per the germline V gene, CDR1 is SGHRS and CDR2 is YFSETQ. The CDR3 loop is CASSLAGAETQYF. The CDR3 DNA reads TGCGCCAGCAGCTTGGCGGGGGCAGAGACCCAGTACTTC.

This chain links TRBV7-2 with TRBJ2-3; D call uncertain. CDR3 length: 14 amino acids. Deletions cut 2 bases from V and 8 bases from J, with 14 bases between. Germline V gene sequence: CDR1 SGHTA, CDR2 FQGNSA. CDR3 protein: CASSLRANDPTQYF. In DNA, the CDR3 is TGTGCCAGCAGCTTAAGGGCGAACGACCCTACGCAGTATTTT.

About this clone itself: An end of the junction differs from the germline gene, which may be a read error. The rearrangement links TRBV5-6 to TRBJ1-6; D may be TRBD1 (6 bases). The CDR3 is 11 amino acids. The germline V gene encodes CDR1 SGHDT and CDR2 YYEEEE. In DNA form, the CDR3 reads TGTGCCAGCAGCTACAGGGTCGAGACCCATTTT. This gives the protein CASSYRVETHF.

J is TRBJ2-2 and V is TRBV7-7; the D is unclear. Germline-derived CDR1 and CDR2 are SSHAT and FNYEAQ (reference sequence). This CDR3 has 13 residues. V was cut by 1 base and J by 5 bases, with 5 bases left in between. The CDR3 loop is CASSLERTGELFF. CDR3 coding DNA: TGTGCCAGCAGCTTAGAGAGAACCGGGGAGCTGTTTTTT.

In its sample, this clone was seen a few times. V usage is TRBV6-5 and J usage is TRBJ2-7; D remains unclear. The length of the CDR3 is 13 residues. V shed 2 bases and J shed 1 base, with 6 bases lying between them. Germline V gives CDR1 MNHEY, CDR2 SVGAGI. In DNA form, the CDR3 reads TGTGCCAGCAGTTACAGGCTTTCCTACGAGCAGTACTTC. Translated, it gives CASSYRLSYEQYF.

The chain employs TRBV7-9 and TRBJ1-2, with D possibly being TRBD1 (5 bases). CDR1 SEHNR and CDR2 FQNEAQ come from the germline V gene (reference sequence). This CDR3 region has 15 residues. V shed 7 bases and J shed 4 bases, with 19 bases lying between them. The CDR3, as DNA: TGTGCCAGCACCTCCGGGGGGAGGAGTAGCTATGGCTACACCTTC. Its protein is CASTSGGRSSYGYTF.

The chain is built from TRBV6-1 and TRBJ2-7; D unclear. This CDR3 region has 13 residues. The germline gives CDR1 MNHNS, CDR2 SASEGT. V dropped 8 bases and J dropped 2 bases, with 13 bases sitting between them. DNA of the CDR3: TGTGCCAGCCGAAAAGGGCCCACCTACGAGCAGTACTTC. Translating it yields CASRKGPTYEQYF.

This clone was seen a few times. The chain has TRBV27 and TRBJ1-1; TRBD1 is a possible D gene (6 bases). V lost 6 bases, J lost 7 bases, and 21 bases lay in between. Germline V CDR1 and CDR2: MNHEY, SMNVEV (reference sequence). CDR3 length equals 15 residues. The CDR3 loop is CASSHYLRGAYEAFF. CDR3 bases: TGTGCCAGCAGCCATTACTTAAGGGGGGCCTATGAAGCTTTCTTT.

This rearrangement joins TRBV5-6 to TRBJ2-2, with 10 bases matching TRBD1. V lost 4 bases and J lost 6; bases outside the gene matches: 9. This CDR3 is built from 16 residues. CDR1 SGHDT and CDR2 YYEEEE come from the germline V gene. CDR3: CASSLSGQGYSGELFF. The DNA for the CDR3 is TGTGCCAGCAGCCTATCGGGACAGGGGTATTCCGGGGAGCTGTTTTTT.

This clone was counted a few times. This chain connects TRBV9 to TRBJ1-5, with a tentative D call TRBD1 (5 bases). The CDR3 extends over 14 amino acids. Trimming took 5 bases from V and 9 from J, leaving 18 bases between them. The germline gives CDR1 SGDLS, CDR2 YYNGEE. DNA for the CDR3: TGTGCCAGCAGTCCCGGGACCGGGAACCCGCCCCAGCATTTT. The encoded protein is CASSPGTGNPPQHF.

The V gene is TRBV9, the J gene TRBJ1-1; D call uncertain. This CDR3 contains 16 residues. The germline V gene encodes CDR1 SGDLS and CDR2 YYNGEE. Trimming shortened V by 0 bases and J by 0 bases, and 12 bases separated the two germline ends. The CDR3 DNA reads TGTGCCAGCAGCGTAGGTATGACGCTTTTGAACACTGAAGCTTTCTTT. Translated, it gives CASSVGMTLLNTEAFF. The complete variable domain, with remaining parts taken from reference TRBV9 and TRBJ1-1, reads DSGVTQTPKHLITATGQRVTLRCSPRSGDLSVYWYQQSLDQGLQFLIQYYNGEERAKGNILERFSAQQFPDLHSELNLSSLELGDSALYFCASSVGMTLLNTEAFFGQGTRLTVV.

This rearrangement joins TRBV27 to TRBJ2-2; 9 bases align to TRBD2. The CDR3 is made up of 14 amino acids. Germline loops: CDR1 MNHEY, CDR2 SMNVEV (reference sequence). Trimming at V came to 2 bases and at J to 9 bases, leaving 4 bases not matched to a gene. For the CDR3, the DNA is TGTGCCAGCAGTTTAGCGGGGGGGCCCCGGGAGCTGTTTTTT. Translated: CASSLAGGPRELFF.

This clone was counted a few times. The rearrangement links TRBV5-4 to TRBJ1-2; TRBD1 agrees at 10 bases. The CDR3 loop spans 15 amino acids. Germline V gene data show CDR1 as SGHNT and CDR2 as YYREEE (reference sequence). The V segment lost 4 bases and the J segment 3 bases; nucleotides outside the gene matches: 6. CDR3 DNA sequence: TGTGCCAGCAGCGCAGGGACAGGGGAGGACTATGGCTACACCTTC. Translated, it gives CASSAGTGEDYGYTF.

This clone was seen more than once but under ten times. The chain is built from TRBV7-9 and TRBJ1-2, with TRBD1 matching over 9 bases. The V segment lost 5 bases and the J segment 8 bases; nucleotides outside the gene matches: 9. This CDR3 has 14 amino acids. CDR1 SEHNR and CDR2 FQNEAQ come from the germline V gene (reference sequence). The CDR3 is CASSPSGTGWGYTF. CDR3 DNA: TGTGCCAGCAGCCCGTCCGGGACAGGGTGGGGCTACACCTTC.

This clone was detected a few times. As DNA, the CDR3 is TGTGCCAGCAGTAACCCTCGGGCAGCTTTCTTT. Amino acid sequence: CASSNPRAAFF. The chain couples TRBV6-5 to TRBJ1-1; no clear D gene. Germline CDR1 is MNHEY and CDR2 is SVGAGI. This CDR3 has 11 amino acids. Trimming pared 5 bases from V and 10 bases from J, leaving 11 bases between.

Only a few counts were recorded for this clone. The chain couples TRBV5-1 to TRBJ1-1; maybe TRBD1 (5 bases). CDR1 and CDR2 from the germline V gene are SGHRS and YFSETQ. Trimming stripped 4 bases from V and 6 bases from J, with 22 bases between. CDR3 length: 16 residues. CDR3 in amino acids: CASSPPGRAGGAEAFF. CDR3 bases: TGCGCCAGCAGCCCGCCGGGTCGGGCGGGGGGGGCTGAAGCTTTCTTT.

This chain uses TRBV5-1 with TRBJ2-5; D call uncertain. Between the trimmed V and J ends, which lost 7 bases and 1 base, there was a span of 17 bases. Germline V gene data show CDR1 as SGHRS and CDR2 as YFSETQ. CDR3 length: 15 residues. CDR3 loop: CASGVGPPPQETQYF. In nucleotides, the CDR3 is TGCGCCAGCGGAGTAGGCCCGCCCCCCCAAGAGACCCAGTACTTC.

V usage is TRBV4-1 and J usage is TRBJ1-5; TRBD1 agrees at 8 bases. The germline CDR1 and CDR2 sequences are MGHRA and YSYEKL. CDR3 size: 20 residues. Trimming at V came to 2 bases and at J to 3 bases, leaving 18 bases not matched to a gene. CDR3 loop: CASSQSLLPLRGPHNQPQHF. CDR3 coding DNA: TGCGCCAGCAGCCAAAGCCTTCTTCCCCTCAGGGGGCCACACAATCAGCCCCAGCATTTT.

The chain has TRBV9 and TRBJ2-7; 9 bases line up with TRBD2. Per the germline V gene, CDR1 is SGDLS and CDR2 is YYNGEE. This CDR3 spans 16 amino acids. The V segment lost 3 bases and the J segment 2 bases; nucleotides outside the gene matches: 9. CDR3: CASSAFSGGGTYEQYF. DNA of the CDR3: TGTGCCAGCAGCGCGTTTAGCGGGGGCGGCACCTACGAGCAGTACTTC.

In nucleotides, the CDR3 is TGTGCCAGCATGGCACTACAGGGTTCTGGAAACACCATATATTTT. Translated: CASMALQGSGNTIYF. The rearrangement links TRBV2 to TRBJ1-3, with a possible D match to TRBD1 (6 bases). The length of the CDR3 is 15 residues. Germline loops: CDR1 SNHLY, CDR2 FYNNEI. V shed 7 bases and J shed 1 base, with 14 bases lying between them.

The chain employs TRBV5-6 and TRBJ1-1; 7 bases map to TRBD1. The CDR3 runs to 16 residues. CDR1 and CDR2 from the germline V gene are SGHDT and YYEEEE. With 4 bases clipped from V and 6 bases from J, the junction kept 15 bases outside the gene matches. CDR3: CASSETGAPLRSEAFF. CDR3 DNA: TGTGCCAGCAGCGAAACAGGGGCTCCCCTTCGATCTGAAGCTTTCTTT.

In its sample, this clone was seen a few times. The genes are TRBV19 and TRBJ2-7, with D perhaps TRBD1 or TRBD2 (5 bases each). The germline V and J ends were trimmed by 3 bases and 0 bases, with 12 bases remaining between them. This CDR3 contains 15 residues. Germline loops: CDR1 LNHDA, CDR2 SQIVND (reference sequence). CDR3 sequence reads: CASSIWDGSSYEQYF. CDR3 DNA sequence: TGTGCCAGTAGTATTTGGGACGGTAGCTCCTACGAGCAGTACTTC.

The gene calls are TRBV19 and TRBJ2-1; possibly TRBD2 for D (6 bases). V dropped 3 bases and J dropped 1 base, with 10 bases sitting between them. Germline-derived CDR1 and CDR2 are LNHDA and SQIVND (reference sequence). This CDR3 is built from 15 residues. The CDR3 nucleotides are TGTGCCAGTAGTATTATGGCGGGGTCCTACAATGAGCAGTTCTTC. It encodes CASSIMAGSYNEQFF.

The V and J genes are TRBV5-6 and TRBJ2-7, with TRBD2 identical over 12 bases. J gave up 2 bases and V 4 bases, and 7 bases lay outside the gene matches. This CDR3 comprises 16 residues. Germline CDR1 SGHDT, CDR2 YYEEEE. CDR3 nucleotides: TGTGCCAGCAGCCCAAGCCTAGCGGGGGGGCCCTACGAGCAGTACTTC. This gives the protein CASSPSLAGGPYEQYF.

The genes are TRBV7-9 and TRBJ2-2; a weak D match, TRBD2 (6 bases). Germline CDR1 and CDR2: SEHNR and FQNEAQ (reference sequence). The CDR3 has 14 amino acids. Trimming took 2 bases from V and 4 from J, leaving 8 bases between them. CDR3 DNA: TGTGCCAGCAGCTTACTCGGGGGCACCGGGGAGCTGTTTTTT. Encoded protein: CASSLLGGTGELFF.

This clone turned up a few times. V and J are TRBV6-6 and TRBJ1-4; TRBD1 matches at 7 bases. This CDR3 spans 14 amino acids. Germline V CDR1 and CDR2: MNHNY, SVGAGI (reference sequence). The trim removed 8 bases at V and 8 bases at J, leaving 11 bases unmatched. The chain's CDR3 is CASGSGGAEEKLFF. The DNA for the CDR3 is TGTGCCAGCGGATCAGGGGGGGCAGAGGAAAAACTGTTTTTT.

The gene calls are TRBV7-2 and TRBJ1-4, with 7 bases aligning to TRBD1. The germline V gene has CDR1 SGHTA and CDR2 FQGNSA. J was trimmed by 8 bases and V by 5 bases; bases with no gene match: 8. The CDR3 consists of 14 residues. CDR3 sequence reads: CASSRTGQSEKLFF. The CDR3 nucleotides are TGTGCCAGCAGCCGGACGGGACAGTCAGAAAAACTGTTTTTT.

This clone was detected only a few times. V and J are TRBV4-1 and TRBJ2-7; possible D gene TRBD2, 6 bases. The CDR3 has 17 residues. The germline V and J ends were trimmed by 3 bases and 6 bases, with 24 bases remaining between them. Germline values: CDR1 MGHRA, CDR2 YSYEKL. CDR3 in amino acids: CASSQLMGLPSLGEQYF. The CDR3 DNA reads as TGCGCCAGCAGCCAGTTAATGGGACTTCCCTCCCTGGGCGAGCAGTACTTC.

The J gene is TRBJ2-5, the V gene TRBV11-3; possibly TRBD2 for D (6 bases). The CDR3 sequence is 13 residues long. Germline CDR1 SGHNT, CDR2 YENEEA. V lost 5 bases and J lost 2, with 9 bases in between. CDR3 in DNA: TGTGCCAGCAGCCCTAGCGCACAAGAGACCCAGTACTTC. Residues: CASSPSAQETQYF.